This is a list of T cell receptor beta chains from one sample in a study of Ad26.COV2.S vaccination and SARS-CoV-2 variants. Clones were read by immunoSEQ multiplex PCR, and TCRdb kept only the in-frame ones, dropping some. The table has approximately 410,000 clones, approximately 87% seen once; the top ten hold 3.5% to 4%. The source was peripheral blood, collected in a trial of Ad26.COV2.S vaccine versus placebo. These receptor sequences come from a person aged 18-65 years who received the Ad26.COV2.S COVID-19 vaccine or a placebo. CDR3s include the opening cysteine and the closing phenylalanine or tryptophan. The D gene is left open where the match is weak. Clone size is stated in some rows and not others, as once, few, many or a class when expanded.

>12|TRBJ1-3|-|TRBV3-1/TRBV3-2|-
CASSQAGNTIYF
TGTGCCAGCAGCCAGGCCGGAAACACCATATATTTT
>13|TRBJ2-7|-|TRBV6-5|once
CASSYSSRSEQYF
TGTGCCAGCAGTTACTCTTCCCGATCCGAGCAGTACTTC
>12|TRBJ1-1|-|TRBV6-4|-
CDLCGPHTEAFF
TGTGATTTATGTGGGCCCCACACTGAAGCTTTCTTT
>15|TRBJ1-1|-|TRBV7-6|-
CASSLGQGSNTEAFF
TGTGCCAGCAGCTTAGGTCAGGGCTCGAACACTGAAGCTTTCTTT
>15|TRBJ1-1|-|TRBV5-1|once
CASSLGALGNTEAFF
TGCGCCAGCAGCTTGGGGGCGCTGGGGAACACTGAAGCTTTCTTT
>14|TRBJ1-5|TRBD1|TRBV6-6|-
CASRGQTLDQPQHF
TGTGCCAGCAGGGGACAGACCCTTGATCAGCCCCAGCATTTT
>14|TRBJ2-7|-|TRBV7-9|-
CASSHSRSSYEQYF
TGTGCCAGCAGCCACTCCAGAAGCTCCTACGAGCAGTACTTC
>11|TRBJ2-1|-|TRBV7-6|-
CASSLEYEQFF
TGTGCCAGCAGCTTGGAATATGAGCAGTTCTTC
>16|TRBJ2-4|TRBD1|TRBV28|few
CASSPIPGTAKNIQYF
TGTGCCAGCAGTCCCATTCCCGGGACAGCTAAAAACATTCAGTACTTC
>17|TRBJ1-6|-|TRBV2|-
CASNNQRDMRNNSPLHF
TGTGCCAGCAATAACCAACGGGACATGAGAAATAATTCACCCCTCCACTTT
>16|TRBJ2-2|TRBD1|TRBV28|-
CASSLPRTGLTGELFF
TGTGCCAGCAGTTTACCCCGGACAGGGTTAACCGGGGAGCTGTTTTTT
>16|TRBJ2-2|TRBD2|TRBV28|-
CASRPGGAQNTGELFF
TGTGCCAGCAGACCGGGGGGGGCTCAAAACACCGGGGAGCTGTTTTTT
>15|TRBJ1-5|-|TRBV5-1|-
CASSLEGIWNQPQHF
TGCGCCAGCAGCTTGGAGGGGATATGGAATCAGCCCCAGCATTTT
>15|TRBJ2-7|-|TRBV27|-
CASRYIRGGAYEQYF
TGTGCCAGCAGATATATACGGGGTGGGGCCTACGAGCAGTACTTC
>15|TRBJ2-7|TRBD1|TRBV24-1|-
CATSGSTGDPYEQYF
TGTGCCACCAGTGGATCGACAGGGGACCCCTACGAGCAGTACTTC
>13|TRBJ1-1|-|TRBV10-3|-
CATNEQGPPEAFF
TGTGCCACCAATGAGCAGGGCCCCCCTGAAGCTTTCTTT
>13|TRBJ2-3|-|TRBV10-2|few
CASKVGGGDTQYF
TGCGCCAGCAAAGTAGGGGGGGGAGATACGCAGTATTTT
>16|TRBJ2-7|-|TRBV3-1/TRBV3-2|-
CASSPVGRGLSYEQYF
TGTGCCAGCAGCCCCGTGGGTCGGGGGCTCTCCTACGAGCAGTACTTC
>12|TRBJ2-2|-|TRBV12-5|-
CASARWGGELFF
TGTGCTAGTGCCCGATGGGGCGGGGAGCTGTTTTTT
>15|TRBJ1-6|-|TRBV7-3|-
CASSREGSGNSPLHF
TGTGCCAGCAGCCGAGAGGGGTCAGGCAATTCACCCCTCCACTTT
>15|TRBJ2-2|-|TRBV7-9|-
CASLKPLSNTGELFF
TGTGCCAGCTTAAAGCCCCTATCGAACACCGGGGAGCTGTTTTTT
>15|TRBJ1-1|-|TRBV6-5|-
CASSYSTRGHTEAFF
TGTGCCAGCAGTTACTCGACCAGGGGTCACACTGAAGCTTTCTTT
>12|TRBJ1-5|-|TRBV19|-
CASSISHQPQHF
TGTGCCAGTAGTATCAGCCATCAGCCCCAGCATTTT
>14|TRBJ2-1|-|TRBV3-1/TRBV3-2|-
CASSQDSRDNEQFF
TGTGCCAGCAGCCAAGATTCCAGGGACAATGAGCAGTTCTTC
>15|TRBJ2-2|-|TRBV13|-
CASSPPGLNTGELFF
TGTGCCAGCAGCCCGCCGGGACTGAACACCGGGGAGCTGTTTTTT
>14|TRBJ2-7|-|TRBV2|-
CASSEAGHYYEQYF
TGTGCCAGCAGTGAGGCGGGACACTATTACGAGCAGTACTTC
>15|TRBJ2-2|TRBD2|TRBV6-5|-
CASSPSGGASGELFF
TGTGCCAGCAGTCCTAGCGGGGGGGCGAGCGGGGAGCTGTTTTTT
>14|TRBJ2-5|TRBD1|TRBV7-9|-
CASSIQGAQETQYF
TGTGCCAGCAGCATACAGGGGGCCCAAGAGACCCAGTACTTC